What follows are 16 T cell receptor beta chains derived from one specimen sequenced in a study of shared clonotypes between healthy human individuals. Sequenced by immunoSEQ multiplex PCR; TCRdb stores in-frame clones only, minus some. The sample lists around 530,000 clones; around three quarters were seen once. Sequencing was carried out using PBMCs. Every receptor here comes from a woman aged 40 to 50 in good health. Some clones in this sample may be carry-over from other donors' samples.

DNA for the CDR3: TGCGCCAGCAGGCATACAGGGGAAAATGAGCAGTTCTTC. Translation: CASRHTGENEQFF. This rearrangement joins TRBV4-1 to TRBJ2-1; 7 bases agree with TRBD1. Germline V gene sequence: CDR1 MGHRA, CDR2 YSYEKL. The length of the CDR3 is 13 residues. Losses at the gene ends were 6 bases for V and 7 bases for J; bases not matched to a gene: 6.

The V call is TRBV28, the J call TRBJ2-2; no definite D call. The germline gives CDR1 MDHEN, CDR2 SYDVKM. Trimming cost V 3 bases and J 0 bases, with 5 bases left between them. This CDR3 is built from 14 residues. The CDR3 spells CASSLRPNTGELFF. The CDR3 DNA is TGTGCCAGCAGTTTGAGGCCGAACACCGGGGAGCTGTTTTTT.

The rearrangement joins TRBV10-1 to TRBJ2-2, with 11 bases identical to TRBD2. This CDR3 has 15 amino acids. J gave up 5 bases and V 4 bases, and 3 bases lay outside the gene matches. The germline V gene encodes CDR1 WNHNN and CDR2 SYGVQD (reference sequence). The CDR3 is CASSARTSGTGELFF. The DNA for the CDR3 is TGCGCCAGCAGTGCTAGGACTAGCGGGACCGGGGAGCTGTTTTTT.

The sample holds a few counts of this clone. The V call is TRBV10-3, the J call TRBJ2-2, with TRBD1 identical over 9 bases. The V and J ends lost 6 bases and 3 bases, in that order; junction bases with no gene match: 2. From germline, CDR1 is ENHRY and CDR2 SYGVKD. This CDR3 is built from 14 residues. The CDR3 here is CAIRGQGDTGELFF. CDR3 in DNA: TGTGCCATCAGGGGACAGGGTGACACCGGGGAGCTGTTTTTT.

This chain joins TRBV4-1 and TRBJ2-7; D call uncertain. The CDR3 runs to 16 residues. Germline V gene sequence: CDR1 MGHRA, CDR2 YSYEKL. The V and J ends lost 1 base and 0 bases respectively, with 13 bases between them. The CDR3 loop is CASSQGSEQSSYEQYF. CDR3 DNA: TGCGCCAGCAGCCAAGGAAGTGAACAGAGCTCCTACGAGCAGTACTTC.

The chain couples TRBV19 to TRBJ1-5; D unclear. Germline loops: CDR1 LNHDA, CDR2 SQIVND (reference sequence). V was cut by 4 bases and J by 2 bases, with 9 bases left in between. The CDR3 sequence is 14 residues long. CDR3 amino acids: CASSTPPCNQPQHF. DNA for the CDR3: TGTGCCAGTAGTACCCCCCCCTGCAATCAGCCCCAGCATTTT.

The chain joins TRBV2 to TRBJ2-1, with TRBD2 matching over 12 bases. The CDR3 sequence is 14 residues long. The V gene's germline CDR1 is SNHLY and CDR2 FYNNEI. The J segment lost 10 bases and the V segment lost 8 bases, leaving 9 bases of the junction unmatched. The CDR3 protein is CASEPSGRAGEQFF. The CDR3 nucleotides read TGTGCCAGCGAGCCTAGCGGGAGGGCGGGGGAGCAGTTCTTC.

The chain couples TRBV4-3 to TRBJ2-7, with D possibly matching TRBD1 (6 bases). The germline gives CDR1 LGHNA, CDR2 YSLEER. V gave up 3 bases and J gave up 0 bases, with 12 bases separating them. The length of the CDR3 is 15 residues. The CDR3 is CASSHERGSSYEQYF. The DNA of the CDR3 is TGCGCCAGCAGCCATGAGAGGGGGAGCTCCTACGAGCAGTACTTC.

This rearrangement joins TRBV4-1 to TRBJ2-5, with D unclear. The CDR3 is 15 residues long. Deletions cut 2 bases from V and 1 base from J, with 11 bases between. Germline assignment: CDR1 MGHRA and CDR2 YSYEKL. In DNA form, the CDR3 reads TGCGCCAGCAGCCAACTCACAAAGCCCCAAGAGACCCAGTACTTC. This codes for CASSQLTKPQETQYF.

V gene TRBV7-2 combines with J gene TRBJ2-7, with a tentative D call TRBD1 (7 bases). Deletions cut 5 bases from V and 5 bases from J, with 16 bases between. The CDR3 has 14 amino acids. CDR1 is SGHTA, CDR2 FQGNSA, per germline. The CDR3 region is CASSRLGQVNEQYF. The CDR3 DNA follows: TGTGCCAGCAGCCGACTAGGACAGGTCAACGAGCAGTACTTC. Combining the CDR3 with reference TRBV7-2 and TRBJ2-7 gives the whole variable domain GAGVSQSPSNKVTEKGKDVELRCDPISGHTALYWYRQSLGQGLEFLIYFQGNSAPDKSGLPSDRFSAERTGGSVSTLTIQRTQQEDSAVYLCASSRLGQVNEQYFGPGTRLTVT.

This rearrangement joins TRBV28 to TRBJ2-7, with 10 bases that match TRBD2. From germline, CDR1 is MDHEN and CDR2 SYDVKM. The trim removed 6 bases at V and 3 bases at J, leaving 8 bases unmatched. The CDR3 is 15 amino acids. The CDR3 nucleotides are TGTGCCAGCAGCCCCCCGGGACTAGCGAACTACGAGCAGTACTTC. Protein: CASSPPGLANYEQYF.

This chain links TRBV10-3 with TRBJ1-5; D call uncertain. The CDR3 is 13 residues long. Deletions cut 1 base from V and 7 bases from J, with 8 bases between. Germline V gene data show CDR1 as ENHRY and CDR2 as SYGVKD. CDR3 residues: CAISEWEKQPQHF. DNA for the CDR3: TGTGCCATCAGTGAGTGGGAGAAGCAGCCCCAGCATTTT.

V usage is TRBV29-1 and J usage is TRBJ2-5, with a weak D call TRBD1 (5 bases). V was trimmed by 3 bases and J by 5 bases, leaving 22 bases between them. CDR1 and CDR2 from the germline V gene are SQVTM and ANQGSEA. The CDR3 loop spans 16 amino acids. The CDR3 spells CSVEAGLPRNVETQYF. CDR3 DNA sequence: TGCAGCGTTGAGGCAGGGCTGCCGAGGAACGTGGAGACCCAGTACTTC.

The V and J genes are TRBV18 and TRBJ2-6, with TRBD1 matching over 8 bases. The length of the CDR3 is 18 residues. Germline V gives CDR1 KGHSH, CDR2 LQKENI. V shed 3 bases and J 1 base; nucleotides not matched to a gene: 8. CDR3 region: CASSPSGTGLSGANVLTF. The DNA for the CDR3 is TGTGCCAGCTCACCCTCCGGGACAGGACTATCTGGGGCCAACGTCCTGACTTTC.

The chain recombines TRBV11-2 with TRBJ2-2; D gene uncertain. V lost 6 bases to trimming and J lost 0 bases, with 20 bases between them. The CDR3 sequence is 18 residues long. Germline V gene data show CDR1 as SGHAT and CDR2 as FQNNGV. The CDR3 DNA sequence: TGTGCCAGCAGGGGTATTGGACGGCCGCCCCCGAACACCGGGGAGCTGTTTTTT. Amino acid sequence: CASRGIGRPPPNTGELFF.

In the case of this clone: This may come from a read error, since a much larger clone is one base off. The V gene is TRBV5-6, the J gene TRBJ1-3; tentatively, D is TRBD1 (5 bases). CDR1 is SGHDT and CDR2 is YYEEEE in the germline V gene. The CDR3 runs 15 residues. CDR3: CATSLGRDSGNTIYF. The DNA of the CDR3 is TGTGCCACCAGCTTGGGGCGGGACTCTGGAAACACCATATATTTT. Using reference TRBV5-6 and TRBJ1-3 for the parts outside the CDR3, the full variable domain is DAGVTQSPTHLIKTRGQQVTLRCSPKSGHDTVSWYQQALGQGPQFIFQYYEEEERQRGNFPDRFSGHQFPNYSSELNVNALLLGDSALYLCATSLGRDSGNTIYFGEGSWLTVV.